A selection of T cell receptor beta chains follows, all from one sample in a study of T cell repertoires in cytomegalovirus infection. TCRdb recomputed calls from the reads with MiXCR, one row per CDR3 protein. Altogether about 920,000 distinct CDR3 sequences are present, roughly 31% being singletons, with the ten largest covering about an eighth. These TCRs are of unknown antigen specificity. Source: cultured CD8+ T cells from PBMCs, taken from culture after CMV antigen stimulation. The receptors originated from a human donor in good health (CMV status not recorded). Some clones in this sample may be carry-over from other donors' samples. Each CDR3 is given with its conserved first and last residue. D genes are given only for firm matches.

>TRBV6-2/TRBV6-3|-|TRBJ2-3
CASSFWRTSTDTQYF
>TRBV6-5|-|TRBJ1-2
CASSYAVNYGYTF
>TRBV9|-|TRBJ2-3
CASSEGGELQGTQYF
>TRBV20-1|-|TRBJ2-5
CSARDSDTGKETQYF
>TRBV7-2|TRBD2|TRBJ2-1
CASSLTTSGRQFF
>TRBV9|-|TRBJ1-1
CASSVPDSSPEAFF
>TRBV4-1|-|TRBJ2-2
CASSQEVIAAPPSNTGELFF
>TRBV28|-|TRBJ2-5
CASSGGFRGRSQETQYF
>TRBV6-2/TRBV6-3|-|TRBJ2-1
CASSSFNEQFF
>TRBV7-3|-|TRBJ2-5
CASSARLGGRSETQYF
>TRBV7-2|-|TRBJ1-3
CTSSFLTESAGNTIYF
>TRBV11-3|TRBD1|TRBJ2-7
CASSLDTGGRYEQYF
>TRBV27|-|TRBJ2-1
CASSLHFPMNEQFF
>TRBV7-8|-|TRBJ1-1
CASSSLIPGHPNTEAFF
>TRBV18|TRBD2|TRBJ2-1
CASSPRLAGGPTDNEQFF
>TRBV7-2|TRBD1|TRBJ1-1
CASSDRVRRTTF
>TRBV7-6|-|TRBJ2-1
CASQGGPHEQFF
>TRBV7-6|-|TRBJ2-1
CASSFRLGDNEQFF
>TRBV6-6|-|TRBJ2-3
CASSYSPGGRTDTQYF
>TRBV7-2|-|TRBJ1-1
CASSSLLGLWGAEAFF
>TRBV4-1|-|TRBJ2-7
CASSQVTDYEQYF
>TRBV6-5|TRBD1|TRBJ1-2
CASSRDRAFNYGYTF
>TRBV11-2|TRBD1|TRBJ2-1
CASSQSPVSWDRADNEQFF
>TRBV10-3|-|TRBJ1-2
CAISESTRLGAYGYTF
>TRBV6-2/TRBV6-3|TRBD1|TRBJ2-1
CASSQTAQGARNEQFF
>TRBV7-8|-|TRBJ1-6
CASSLAGGLGSPLHF
>TRBV6-5|-|TRBJ1-2
CVSSYSGGQHANYGYTF
>TRBV5-6|-|TRBJ2-1
CASSFLEDNEQFF
>TRBV4-1|-|TRBJ2-7
CASSQDSVTISSYEQYF
>TRBV12-3/TRBV12-4|-|TRBJ2-7
CASTDNTAGWGLYEQYF